A selection of T cell receptor beta chains follows, all from one sample in a study of blood T cell repertoires in COVID-19. Sequencing used immunoSEQ multiplex PCR; TCRdb keeps in-frame clones, though not all of them. The repertoire holds 250,000 or so clones, with 70% to 85% as singletons. Sequenced input: peripheral blood. The receptors derive from a woman older than 75 with acute or convalescent COVID-19. Both conserved end residues are part of each CDR3. D genes are given only for firm matches. Clone size is given for some rows only: seen once, a few or many times, or a class if the clone is expanded.

d_gene,j_gene,abundance,v_gene,CDR3aa,CDR3nt
TRBD1,TRBJ1-6,.,TRBV25-1,CARKHPGQGDNSPLHF,TGTGCCAGAAAACACCCGGGACAGGGAGATAATTCACCCCTCCACTTT
.,TRBJ2-3,.,TRBV6-2/TRBV6-3,CASSRGQLISTDTQYF,TGTGCCAGCAGCCGAGGACAGTTGATTAGCACAGATACGCAGTATTTT
TRBD2,TRBJ2-7,.,TRBV3-1/TRBV3-2,CAKLAGGAEDHEQYF,TGTGCTAAACTAGCGGGAGGGGCTGAGGACCACGAGCAGTACTTC
TRBD1,TRBJ2-5,once,TRBV5-8,CASRSQGRGSETQYF,TGTGCCAGCAGGTCACAGGGGCGCGGATCCGAGACCCAGTACTTC
TRBD1,TRBJ1-2,.,TRBV10-3,CAISEGQGNNYGYTF,TGTGCCATCAGTGAAGGACAGGGGAATAACTATGGCTACACCTTC
TRBD1,TRBJ1-6,many,TRBV7-8,CASRPGQGISPLHF,TGTGCCAGCAGACCGGGACAGGGGATTTCACCCCTCCACTTT
TRBD1,TRBJ2-1,once,TRBV9,CASSASGGSEQFF,TGTGCCAGCAGCGCCTCAGGGGGCAGTGAGCAGTTCTTC
TRBD1,TRBJ1-1,.,TRBV4-3,CASSQAGQGDTEAFF,TGCGCCAGCAGCCAGGCGGGACAGGGAGACACTGAAGCTTTCTTT
.,TRBJ1-2,.,TRBV29-1,CSVAYRANYGYTF,TGCAGCGTTGCCTACAGGGCCAACTATGGCTACACCTTC
.,TRBJ2-5,.,TRBV18,CASSLGQKETQYF,TGTGCCAGCTCATTAGGACAGAAAGAGACCCAGTACTTC
.,TRBJ2-5,.,TRBV11-2,CASSLGAGRQETQYF,TGTGCCAGCAGCTTAGGAGCGGGTCGCCAAGAGACCCAGTACTTC
.,TRBJ2-3,few,TRBV9,CASSVAEDTQYF,TGTGCCAGCAGCGTAGCAGAAGATACGCAGTATTTT
TRBD2,TRBJ2-1,once,TRBV11-2,CASRVTSGSPNEQFF,TGTGCCAGCAGGGTGACTAGCGGATCCCCCAATGAGCAGTTCTTC
.,TRBJ2-7,.,TRBV11-2,CASGSLGSSADYEQYF,TGTGCCAGCGGAAGTCTAGGGTCTAGCGCGGACTACGAGCAGTACTTC
.,TRBJ1-4,.,TRBV6-1,CASSVGQGYATNEKLFF,TGTGCCAGCAGTGTCGGGCAGGGGTATGCAACTAATGAAAAACTGTTTTTT
.,TRBJ2-7,.,TRBV28,CASIRNPRRNEQYF,TGTGCCAGCATCAGGAACCCTCGTCGCAACGAGCAGTACTTC
.,TRBJ1-3,.,TRBV7-8,CASSPPGGGRAGNTIYF,TGTGCCAGCAGCCCCCCCGGGGGGGGACGGGCTGGAAACACCATATATTTT
TRBD1,TRBJ2-7,.,TRBV7-8,CASSPGAGTGKSEQYF,TGTGCCAGCAGCCCGGGGGCGGGGACAGGCAAATCCGAGCAGTACTTC
TRBD2,TRBJ2-7,.,TRBV7-2,CASSWGGYEQYF,TGTGCCAGCAGCTGGGGGGGGTACGAGCAGTACTTC
TRBD2,TRBJ2-1,once,TRBV11-2,CASSLGTAPRAGGEQFF,TGTGCCAGCAGCTTAGGGACAGCACCTAGAGCGGGGGGTGAGCAGTTCTTC
TRBD2,TRBJ2-7,.,TRBV28,CASNPPRGGEGRYKQYF,TGTGCCAGCAATCCACCCCGGGGAGGGGAGGGCCGGTACAAGCAGTACTTC
TRBD1,TRBJ1-6,.,TRBV4-2,CASSQAGQGNSPLHF,TGTGCCAGCAGCCAGGCGGGACAGGGGAATTCACCCCTCCACTTT
.,TRBJ2-3,.,TRBV6-4,CASSDTTDTQYF,TGTGCCAGCAGTGACACAACAGATACGCAGTATTTT
TRBD1,TRBJ2-7,.,TRBV7-9,CASSLGGTGGIYEQYF,TGTGCCAGCAGCTTAGGAGGGACAGGGGGCATCTACGAGCAGTACTTC
TRBD1,TRBJ2-6,.,TRBV18,CASSTGTDISGANVLTF,TGTGCCAGCTCAACCGGGACAGACATCTCTGGGGCCAACGTCCTGACTTTC
TRBD1,TRBJ1-2,.,TRBV2,CASTETGLYGYTF,TGTGCCAGCACTGAGACAGGGCTATATGGCTACACCTTC
.,TRBJ2-7,.,TRBV6-5,CASAVYEQYF,TGTGCCAGTGCGGTTTACGAGCAGTACTTC
.,TRBJ1-1,.,TRBV29-1,CSVGRLEGGAFF,TGCAGCGTCGGCCGCCTGGAGGGAGGGGCTTTCTTT
.,TRBJ2-1,.,TRBV5-1,CASSPSGFAYNEQFF,TGCGCCAGCAGCCCCTCGGGGTTCGCCTACAATGAGCAGTTCTTC
TRBD1,TRBJ1-1,.,TRBV14,CASSQALQGAAEAFF,TGTGCCAGCAGCCAAGCTCTCCAGGGGGCGGCTGAAGCTTTCTTT
TRBD2,TRBJ2-3,.,TRBV11-3,CASSPTFAAGADTQYF,TGTGCCAGCAGCCCTACTTTCGCAGCGGGAGCAGATACGCAGTATTTT
TRBD1,TRBJ1-2,.,TRBV18,CASSQGQGYGYTF,TGTGCCAGCTCGCAGGGACAGGGCTATGGCTACACCTTC
.,TRBJ2-1,.,TRBV7-7,CASSHSSGKPYNEQFF,TGTGCCAGCAGTCATTCCTCCGGGAAGCCGTACAATGAGCAGTTCTTC
TRBD2,TRBJ2-6,.,TRBV5-1,CASSYSGGRSGANVLTF,TGCGCCAGCAGCTATAGCGGGGGGCGCTCTGGGGCCAACGTCCTGACTTTC
TRBD1,TRBJ2-2,.,TRBV7-2,CASSLDRVDTGELFF,TGTGCCAGCAGCTTGGACAGGGTGGACACCGGGGAGCTGTTTTTT
TRBD1,TRBJ2-7,.,TRBV27,CASRNSGQGSYEQYF,TGTGCCAGCCGCAATTCCGGACAGGGTTCCTACGAGCAGTACTTC
.,TRBJ2-5,.,TRBV6-1,CASSEPFLGVETQYF,TGTGCCAGCAGTGAGCCGTTTTTAGGGGTGGAGACCCAGTACTTC
TRBD2,TRBJ2-3,.,TRBV6-1,CASSEIGTSGRVDTQYF,TGTGCCAGCAGTGAAATCGGGACTAGCGGGAGGGTAGATACGCAGTATTTT
.,TRBJ2-3,.,TRBV6-2/TRBV6-3,CASSYLAHGTDTQYF,TGTGCCAGCAGTTACCTGGCCCACGGCACAGATACGCAGTATTTT
.,TRBJ1-2,.,TRBV6-5,CASSLRVRHGYTF,TGTGCCAGCAGTTTACGGGTGAGGCATGGCTACACCTTC
TRBD1,TRBJ1-5,.,TRBV6-2/TRBV6-3,CASSYEGQGVQPQHF,TGTGCCAGCAGTTACGAGGGACAGGGGGTACAGCCCCAGCATTTT
TRBD1,TRBJ1-5,.,TRBV5-6,CASTTGGTVQPQHF,TGTGCCAGCACGACAGGGGGAACAGTTCAGCCCCAGCATTTT
.,TRBJ1-4,.,TRBV5-1,CASKKDRLNEKLFF,TGCGCCAGCAAAAAGGACAGACTTAATGAAAAACTGTTTTTT